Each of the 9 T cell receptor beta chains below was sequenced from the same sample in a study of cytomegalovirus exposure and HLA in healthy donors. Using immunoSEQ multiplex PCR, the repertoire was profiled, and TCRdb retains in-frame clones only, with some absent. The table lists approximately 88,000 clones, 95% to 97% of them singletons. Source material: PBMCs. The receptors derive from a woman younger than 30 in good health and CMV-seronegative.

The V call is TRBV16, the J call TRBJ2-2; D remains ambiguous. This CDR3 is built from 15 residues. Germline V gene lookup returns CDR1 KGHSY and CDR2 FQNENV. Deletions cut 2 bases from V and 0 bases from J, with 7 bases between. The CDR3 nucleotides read TGTGCCAGCAGCCAACAACTCACGAACACCGGGGAGCTGTTTTTT. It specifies CASSQQLTNTGELFF.

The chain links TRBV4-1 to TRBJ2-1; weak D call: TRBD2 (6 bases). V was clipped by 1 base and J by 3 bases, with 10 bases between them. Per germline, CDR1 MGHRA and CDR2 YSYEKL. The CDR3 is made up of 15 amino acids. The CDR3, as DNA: TGCGCCAGCAGCCAAGTCACAGCGGGCTACAATGAGCAGTTCTTC. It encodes CASSQVTAGYNEQFF.

The CDR3 region is CASSRRRAMNTEAFF. The CDR3 DNA is TGTGCCAGCAGCCGACGCAGGGCGATGAACACTGAAGCTTTCTTT. The chain combines TRBV7-8 with TRBJ1-1; possible D gene TRBD1, 5 bases. The CDR3 is 15 amino acids. V was cut by 5 bases and J by 0 bases, with 13 bases left in between. Germline-derived CDR1 and CDR2 are SGHVS and FQNEAQ.

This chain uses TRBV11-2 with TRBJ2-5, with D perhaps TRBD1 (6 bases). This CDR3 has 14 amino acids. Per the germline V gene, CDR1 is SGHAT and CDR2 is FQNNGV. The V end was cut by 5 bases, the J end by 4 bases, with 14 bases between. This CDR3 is CASSPQGNRETQYF. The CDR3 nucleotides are TGTGCCAGCAGCCCGCAGGGGAATCGAGAGACCCAGTACTTC.

The CDR3 spells CASSLEGKLTDTQYF. The DNA of the CDR3 is TGCGCCAGCAGCTTGGAGGGGAAGCTCACAGATACGCAGTATTTT. The chain has TRBV5-1 and TRBJ2-3, with TRBD1 as a possible D gene (5 bases). V lost 0 bases and J 2 bases, leaving 10 bases between the germline ends. The length of the CDR3 is 15 residues. Germline V lookup: CDR1 SGHRS, CDR2 YFSETQ.

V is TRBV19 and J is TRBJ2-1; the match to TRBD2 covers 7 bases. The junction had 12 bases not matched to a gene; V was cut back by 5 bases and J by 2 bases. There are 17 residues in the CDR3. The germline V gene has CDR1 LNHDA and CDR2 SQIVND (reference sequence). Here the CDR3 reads CASSLYVAGVAYNEQFF. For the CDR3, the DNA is TGTGCCAGTAGTCTATACGTCGCGGGAGTAGCCTACAATGAGCAGTTCTTC.

The CDR3 DNA reads TGTGCCAGCAGCTTAGCATCAGAACAGCCCCAGCATTTT. It specifies CASSLASEQPQHF. The chain recombines TRBV7-6 with TRBJ1-5; D is ambiguous. V lost 0 bases and J 7 bases, leaving 7 bases between the germline ends. The CDR3 runs to 13 residues. Germline V gene data show CDR1 as SGHVS and CDR2 as FNYEAQ.

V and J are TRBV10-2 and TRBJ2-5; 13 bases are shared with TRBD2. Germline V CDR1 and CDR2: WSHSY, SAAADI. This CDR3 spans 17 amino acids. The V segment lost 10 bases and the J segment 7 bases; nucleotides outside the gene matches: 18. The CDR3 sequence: CATTGGQWTSGSGTQYF. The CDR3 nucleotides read TGCGCCACCACCGGGGGCCAATGGACTAGCGGGAGTGGGACCCAGTACTTC.

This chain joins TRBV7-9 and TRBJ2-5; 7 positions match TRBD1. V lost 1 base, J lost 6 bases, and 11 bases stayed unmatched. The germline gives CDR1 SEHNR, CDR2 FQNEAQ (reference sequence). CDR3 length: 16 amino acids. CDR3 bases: TGTGCCAGCAGCTTAGAGACAGGGATTGGGGGAAAGACCCAGTACTTC. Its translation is CASSLETGIGGKTQYF.